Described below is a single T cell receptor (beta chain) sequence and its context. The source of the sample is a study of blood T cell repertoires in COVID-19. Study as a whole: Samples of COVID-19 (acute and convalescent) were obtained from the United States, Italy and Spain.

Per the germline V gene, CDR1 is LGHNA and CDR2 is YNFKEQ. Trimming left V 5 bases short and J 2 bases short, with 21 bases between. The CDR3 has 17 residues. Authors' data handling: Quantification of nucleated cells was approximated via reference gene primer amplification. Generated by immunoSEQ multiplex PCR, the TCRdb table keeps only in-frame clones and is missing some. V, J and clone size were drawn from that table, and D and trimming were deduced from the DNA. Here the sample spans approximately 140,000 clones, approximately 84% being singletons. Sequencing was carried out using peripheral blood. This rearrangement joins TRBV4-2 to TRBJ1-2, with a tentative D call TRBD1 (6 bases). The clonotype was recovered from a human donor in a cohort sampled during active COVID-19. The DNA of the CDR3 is TGTGCCAGCAGCGACACATCACGGAGGGGGGGCAACTATGGCTACACCTTC. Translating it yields CASSDTSRRGGNYGYTF.